These 27 T cell receptor beta chains came from one sample sequenced in a study of T cell responses to AZD1222 COVID-19 vaccine. Repertoires were generated with immunoSEQ multiplex PCR, while TCRdb's copy carries only in-frame clones and drops some. The sample contains just under 75,000 clones, 60% to 85% of which appear only once. Sequenced here: peripheral blood, sampled 28 days after the second AZD1222 dose. Source of these receptors: an adult who received the AZD1222 COVID-19 vaccine.

V usage is TRBV20-1 and J usage is TRBJ2-7; D call uncertain. V lost 5 bases and J 3 bases, leaving 5 bases between the germline ends. This CDR3 spans 10 amino acids. Germline CDR1 DFQATT, CDR2 SNEGSKA (reference sequence). The CDR3 is CSAANYEQYF. CDR3 DNA: TGCAGTGCTGCAAACTACGAGCAGTACTTC.

The chain joins TRBV11-2 to TRBJ2-7; the D gene is possibly TRBD1 (5 bases). Germline V CDR1 and CDR2: SGHAT, FQNNGV. With 5 bases removed from V and 3 bases from J, the gap between germline ends came to 8 bases. This CDR3 has 12 amino acids. CDR3 sequence: CASSLRDYEQYF. The CDR3 bases are TGTGCCAGCAGCCTCAGGGACTACGAGCAGTACTTC.

The rearrangement joins TRBV18 to TRBJ1-1, with D possibly TRBD1 on 5 matching bases. Germline lookup yields CDR1 KGHSH and CDR2 LQKENI. Trimming took 3 bases from V and 2 from J, leaving 10 bases between them. The length of the CDR3 is 14 residues. In DNA, the CDR3 is TGTGCCAGCTCACCGACCGGGGACAACACTGAAGCTTTCTTT. It is translated as CASSPTGDNTEAFF.

This rearrangement joins TRBV19 to TRBJ2-1, with D maybe TRBD1 (6 bases). V was clipped by 5 bases and J by 3 bases, with 14 bases between them. The CDR3 runs to 15 residues. Per germline, CDR1 LNHDA and CDR2 SQIVND (reference sequence). The CDR3: CASSPRAGDYNEQFF. Written as DNA, the CDR3 is TGTGCCAGTAGTCCCCGAGCAGGGGACTACAATGAGCAGTTCTTC.

The rearrangement joins TRBV24-1 to TRBJ2-7; 11 nucleotides match TRBD2. CDR3 length: 16 residues. V gave up 4 bases and J gave up 3 bases; unmatched junction bases: 7. Germline V CDR1 and CDR2: KGHDR, SFDVKD. CDR3 in amino acids: CATSDAGTSGVYEQYF. Here the CDR3 DNA reads TGTGCCACCAGTGACGCTGGGACTAGCGGAGTCTACGAGCAGTACTTC.

V gene TRBV7-9 combines with J gene TRBJ1-1; possible D gene TRBD1, 6 bases. This CDR3 spans 16 amino acids. The germline V and J ends were trimmed by 1 base and 4 bases, with 16 bases remaining between them. Germline CDR1 and CDR2: SEHNR and FQNEAQ (reference sequence). The CDR3 coding sequence is TGTGCCAGCAGCTTAGGGGAGGGCAGGGGAGGCACTGAAGCTTTCTTT. Amino acids: CASSLGEGRGGTEAFF.

V usage is TRBV6-1 and J usage is TRBJ2-7, with 15 bases fitting TRBD2. The CDR3 covers 17 residues. Germline CDR1 MNHNS, CDR2 SASEGT. With V trimmed by 4 bases and J by 4 bases, 8 bases remained unmatched. For the CDR3, the DNA is TGTGCCAGCAGTGGGCCTTTGGGACTAGCGGGGGGTTACGAGCAGTACTTC. Translated: CASSGPLGLAGGYEQYF.

This sequence joins TRBV11-1 and TRBJ2-7; either TRBD1 or TRBD2 may fit D (6 bases each). Trimming pared 3 bases from V and 0 bases from J, leaving 15 bases between. The CDR3 runs 16 residues. Germline values: CDR1 SGHAT, CDR2 FQDESV (reference sequence). CDR3: CASSFGRGPNSYEQYF. DNA for the CDR3: TGTGCCAGCAGCTTCGGTCGGGGGCCCAACTCCTACGAGCAGTACTTC.

The rearrangement uses TRBV24-1 and TRBJ2-2; no clear D gene. CDR1 KGHDR and CDR2 SFDVKD come from the germline V gene. The CDR3 has 14 amino acids. Trimming cost V 0 bases and J 1 base, with 2 bases left between them. The CDR3 loop is CATSDLGNTGELFF. The CDR3 nucleotides read TGTGCCACCAGTGATTTGGGGAACACCGGGGAGCTGTTTTTT.

This rearrangement joins TRBV6-5 to TRBJ2-2; the D call may be TRBD1 or TRBD2 (5 bases each). Germline-derived CDR1 and CDR2 are MNHEY and SVGAGI. V lost 6 bases, J lost 7 bases, and 12 bases lay in between. The CDR3 length is 13 residues. The CDR3 sequence is CASSRDQIGELFF. The CDR3 coding sequence is TGTGCCAGCAGCCGGGACCAAATCGGGGAGCTGTTTTTT.

The chain uses TRBV4-1 and TRBJ2-1; no definite D call. The V end was cut by 4 bases, the J end by 0 bases, with 10 bases between. Germline CDR1 reads MGHRA; CDR2 reads YSYEKL. The CDR3 consists of 15 residues. The CDR3 loop is CASSLDVSSYNEQFF. Written as DNA, the CDR3 is TGCGCCAGCAGCCTAGACGTGAGCTCCTACAATGAGCAGTTCTTC.

This clone was seen only once. CDR3 sequence: CASSYSRADFNEKLFF. The CDR3 DNA follows: TGTGCCAGCAGTTACTCGAGGGCCGATTTTAATGAAAAACTGTTTTTT. The gene calls are TRBV6-5 and TRBJ1-4; D call uncertain. V dropped 0 bases and J dropped 4 bases, with 12 bases sitting between them. This CDR3 has 16 amino acids. Germline-derived CDR1 and CDR2 are MNHEY and SVGAGI.

V and J are TRBV6-5 and TRBJ1-1; D remains unclear. From germline, CDR1 is MNHEY and CDR2 SVGAGI. This CDR3 is built from 15 residues. The V gene lost 6 bases and the J gene lost 4 bases, with 18 bases spanning the gap. CDR3 bases: TGTGCCAGCAGCAAACCTCTTCACATGGGCACTGAAGCTTTCTTT. Translating gives CASSKPLHMGTEAFF.

V and J are TRBV7-2 and TRBJ2-1; D remains ambiguous. This CDR3 contains 15 residues. V was clipped by 4 bases and J by 10 bases, with 20 bases between them. The germline V gene encodes CDR1 SGHTA and CDR2 FQGNSA. CDR3 loop: CASSSSGIRTGEQFF. DNA of the CDR3: TGTGCCAGCAGCTCCTCCGGAATTAGGACCGGAGAGCAGTTCTTC.

The chain employs TRBV7-8 and TRBJ2-2, with D perhaps matching TRBD2 (5 bases). The germline CDR1 and CDR2 sequences are SGHVS and FQNEAQ. The CDR3 length is 14 residues. Deletions cut 3 bases from V and 5 bases from J, with 10 bases between. The DNA for the CDR3 is TGTGCCAGCAGCTTGCAGGACTTAACCGGGGAGCTGTTTTTT. It translates to CASSLQDLTGELFF.

This chain connects TRBV30 to TRBJ1-6; perhaps TRBD1 as D (6 bases). Germline V lookup: CDR1 GTSNPN, CDR2 SVGIG (reference sequence). The CDR3 length is 15 residues. The V end was cut by 0 bases, the J end by 8 bases, with 14 bases between. The CDR3 is CAWSVPIRGHSPLHF. In nucleotides, the CDR3 is TGTGCCTGGAGTGTACCCATCAGGGGACATTCACCCCTCCACTTT.

This sequence joins TRBV7-2 and TRBJ1-3; D gene unclear. The CDR3 is 17 amino acids. From germline, CDR1 is SGHTA and CDR2 FQGNSA. Trimming pared 5 bases from V and 1 base from J, leaving 18 bases between. The CDR3: CASSVSHGGGSGNTIYF. CDR3 DNA: TGTGCCAGCAGCGTCAGTCACGGCGGTGGTTCTGGAAACACCATATATTTT.

The CDR3 is CASSPYREQYF. CDR3 DNA: TGTGCCAGCAGTCCGTACCGCGAGCAGTACTTC. The chain links TRBV25-1 to TRBJ2-7; D is unclear. This CDR3 has 11 residues. Germline CDR1 MGHDK, CDR2 SYGVNS. V lost 5 bases and J lost 6, with 8 bases in between.

This clone was found once. V usage is TRBV28 and J usage is TRBJ2-5; D possibly corresponds to TRBD1 (6 bases). The CDR3 length is 14 residues. Between the trimmed V and J ends, which lost 6 bases and 1 base, there was a span of 12 bases. Germline CDR1 and CDR2: MDHEN and SYDVKM. The DNA for the CDR3 is TGTGCCAGCAGCGCTGGGACATTCCAAGAGACCCAGTACTTC. This codes for CASSAGTFQETQYF. The full variable domain, with the rest looked up from reference TRBV28 and TRBJ2-5, is DVKVTQSSRYLVKRTGEKVFLECVQDMDHENMFWYRQDPGLGLRLIYFSYDVKMKEKGDIPEGYSVSREKKERFSLILESASTNQTSMYLCASSAGTFQETQYFGPGTRLLVL.

The J gene is TRBJ1-2, the V gene TRBV18; the D gene is possibly TRBD1 (6 bases). Germline CDR1 reads KGHSH; CDR2 reads LQKENI. With 3 bases removed from V and 4 bases from J, the gap between germline ends came to 12 bases. The CDR3 totals 14 residues. CDR3 DNA: TGTGCCAGCTCACCGGGACAAAGGCCCTATGGCTACACCTTC. The encoded protein is CASSPGQRPYGYTF. The full variable domain, with the rest looked up from reference TRBV18 and TRBJ1-2, is NAGVMQNPRHLVRRRGQEARLRCSPMKGHSHVYWYRQLPEEGLKFMVYLQKENIIDESGMPKERFSAEFPKEGPSILRIQQVVRGDSAAYFCASSPGQRPYGYTFGSGTRLTVV.

The chain links TRBV24-1 to TRBJ2-1, with 15 nucleotides matching TRBD2. J lost 6 bases, V lost 0 bases, and 8 bases had no gene match. Germline V gene lookup returns CDR1 KGHDR and CDR2 SFDVKD. The length of the CDR3 is 19 residues. CDR3 loop: CATSDLSGTSGRIGNEQFF. The DNA for the CDR3 is TGTGCCACCAGTGATTTGTCGGGGACTAGCGGGAGGATCGGCAATGAGCAGTTCTTC.

The CDR3 nucleotides read TGTGCCAGCAGCTTAGTGTACGGACAGGGAACCTATGGCTACACCTTC. Residues: CASSLVYGQGTYGYTF. V gene TRBV7-9 combines with J gene TRBJ1-2; 8 positions agree with TRBD1. V trimming: 1 base; J trimming: 4 bases; junction bases outside the gene matches: 8. Germline CDR1 reads SEHNR; CDR2 reads FQNEAQ (reference sequence). The CDR3 extends over 16 amino acids.

The rearrangement links TRBV29-1 to TRBJ2-3, with 9 bases lining up with TRBD2. The germline V gene encodes CDR1 SQVTM and CDR2 ANQGSEA. V trimming: 7 bases; J trimming: 4 bases; junction bases outside the gene matches: 18. The CDR3 has 17 residues. CDR3 protein: CSATYMLLAGEADTQYF. The CDR3 DNA reads as TGCAGCGCTACCTACATGCTTTTAGCGGGAGAAGCAGATACGCAGTATTTT.

The V and J genes are TRBV24-1 and TRBJ2-1, with 8 bases identical to TRBD2. The V gene end was trimmed by 3 bases and the J gene end by 13 bases; junction bases not matched to a gene: 7. The length of the CDR3 is 13 residues. Per the germline V gene, CDR1 is KGHDR and CDR2 is SFDVKD. The CDR3 region has the DNA TGTGCCACCAGTGATCAACTAGCGGTCGAACAGTTCTTC. Translating gives CATSDQLAVEQFF.

To note about this clone: The identical CDR3 is also encoded by other nucleotide sequences in the sample. The chain links TRBV7-9 to TRBJ2-5; D unclear. The germline gives CDR1 SEHNR, CDR2 FQNEAQ (reference sequence). V was clipped by 6 bases and J by 2 bases, with 7 bases between them. The CDR3 is 12 amino acids. CDR3 region: CASRRGQETQYF. The CDR3 nucleotides read TGTGCCAGCAGACGTGGGCAAGAGACCCAGTACTTC.

This clone was observed a few times. This chain links TRBV5-5 with TRBJ2-7; a possible D gene is TRBD1 (5 bases). V was trimmed by 1 base and J by 0 bases, leaving 14 bases between them. The CDR3 runs to 16 residues. Germline V gene data show CDR1 as SGHKS and CDR2 as YYEKEE (reference sequence). The CDR3 nucleotides read TGTGCCAGCAGCTTGAAAGGAGACAGCGTCTCCTACGAGCAGTACTTC. This gives the protein CASSLKGDSVSYEQYF.

The chain carries TRBV27 and TRBJ1-1; the match to TRBD1 covers 8 bases. This CDR3 is built from 13 residues. Germline V lookup: CDR1 MNHEY, CDR2 SMNVEV (reference sequence). Trimming took 2 bases from V and 9 from J; bases not matched to a gene: 5. The CDR3 sequence: CASSLGQGAKAFF. The CDR3 DNA reads as TGTGCCAGCAGTTTAGGACAGGGAGCGAAAGCTTTCTTT.